Listed below are T cell receptor beta chains from one sample, sequenced in a study of cytomegalovirus exposure and HLA in healthy donors. Profiled with immunoSEQ multiplex PCR; TCRdb holds only in-frame clones, not every one. This table has over 110,000 clones, around 87% appearing once. Sequencing was performed on PBMCs. The receptors come from a man younger than 35 in good health and CMV-seropositive. Each CDR3 is given with its conserved first and last residue. D genes are given only for firm matches. The size of a clone is reported for some rows only, either as once, few or many, or as a class for expanded clones.

D gene	V gene	clone size	J gene	CDR3 protein	CDR3 DNA
.	TRBV30	.	TRBJ1-2	CAWWGAGGYTF	TGTGCCTGGTGGGGCGCGGGAGGCTACACCTTC
.	TRBV5-1	.	TRBJ2-6	CASSVTSPILSGANVLTF	TGCGCCAGCAGCGTCACTAGCCCCATCCTCTCTGGGGCCAACGTCCTGACTTTC
.	TRBV5-1	once	TRBJ2-5	CASSILGQQETQYF	TGCGCCAGCAGCATTCTAGGACAGCAAGAGACCCAGTACTTC
TRBD1	TRBV27	.	TRBJ1-2	CASSFGGREGAYGYTF	TGTGCCAGCAGTTTTGGGGGACGGGAGGGGGCCTATGGCTACACCTTC
TRBD1	TRBV14	.	TRBJ1-1	CASSQGTVTEAFF	TGTGCCAGCAGCCAGGGGACAGTCACTGAAGCTTTCTTT
.	TRBV7-8	.	TRBJ1-2	CASSLGPGDGYTF	TGTGCCAGCAGCTTAGGCCCAGGGGATGGCTACACCTTC
.	TRBV4-1	.	TRBJ2-7	CASSQEGTDSSYEQYF	TGCGCCAGCAGCCAAGAAGGCACGGACAGCTCCTACGAGCAGTACTTC
TRBD2	TRBV11-3	.	TRBJ2-3	CASSKAGTSDNTQYF	TGTGCCAGCAGCAAAGCCGGGACTAGCGACAATACGCAGTATTTT
TRBD2	TRBV27	.	TRBJ2-1	CASSRGLAANEQFF	TGTGCCAGCAGCCGAGGACTAGCCGCCAATGAGCAGTTCTTC
TRBD2	TRBV27	few	TRBJ2-7	CASSPPSTSGGWEEQYF	TGTGCCAGCAGTCCTCCGTCGACTAGCGGGGGCTGGGAGGAGCAGTACTTC
.	TRBV18	few	TRBJ2-7	CASSPPGPGVSYEQYF	TGTGCCAGCTCACCACCGGGCCCGGGAGTCTCCTACGAGCAGTACTTC
.	TRBV11-2	.	TRBJ2-7	CASSLGDSYEQYF	TGTGCCAGCAGCTTGGGAGACTCCTACGAGCAGTACTTC
TRBD2	TRBV9	.	TRBJ2-3	CASSVEASGGTDTQYF	TGTGCCAGCAGCGTAGAGGCTAGCGGGGGCACAGATACGCAGTATTTT
TRBD1	TRBV7-9	.	TRBJ2-5	CASSLGQGVGQETQYF	TGTGCCAGCAGCTTAGGACAGGGCGTAGGCCAAGAGACCCAGTACTTC
TRBD2	TRBV19	.	TRBJ2-7	CASSLGLAGGYEQYF	TGTGCCAGTAGTCTTGGACTAGCGGGAGGGTACGAGCAGTACTTC